This TCR beta chain was sequenced in a study of shared T cell receptors in the human thymus. TCRdb keeps only in-frame clones here, not all; method: immunoSEQ multiplex PCR. The sample lists about 660,000 clones, 88% occurring once. The V segment lost 0 bases and the J segment 7 bases; nucleotides outside the gene matches: 9. The germline V gene has CDR1 SGHRS and CDR2 YFSETQ. The CDR3 totals 17 residues. These data were also reused for a study on human thymus T cells. Turning to that study: Related work showed strongly overlapping thymic repertoires across unrelated individuals.

The TCR comes from a boy under two years old with a congenital heart defect. Sequenced: thymocytes. The V and J genes are TRBV5-1 and TRBJ2-1, with TRBD2 identical over 11 bases. The CDR3 here is CASSLAWRLAGTNEQFF. The CDR3 nucleotides are TGCGCCAGCAGCTTGGCCTGGAGACTAGCGGGAACGAATGAGCAGTTCTTC.